This passage covers 25 T cell receptor beta chains from one sample sequenced in a study of T cells after yellow fever vaccination. TCRdb independently ran MiXCR on the 5' RACE reads; one entry per CDR3 protein. This table holds around 26,000 distinct CDR3 sequences, 3% to 4% found once. The input for sequencing was PBMCs, either bulk or a sorted T-cell subset (CD4+, CD8+, memory, or dextramer-sorted; not recorded which), taken more than 40 days after the first yellow fever vaccination. The receptors come from a man between 18 and 35 years old who received the YFV17D yellow fever vaccine.

This clonotype was seen many times. The chain combines TRBV27 with TRBJ1-1; no clear D gene. The CDR3 consists of 13 residues. Per germline, CDR1 MNHEY and CDR2 SMNVEV (reference sequence). The germline V and J ends were trimmed by 2 bases and 1 base, with 5 bases remaining between them. The CDR3 bases are TGTGCCAGCAGTTTAATGAAGAACACTGAAGCTTTCTTT. This codes for CASSLMKNTEAFF.

The chain links TRBV25-1 to TRBJ2-1; 10 positions agree with TRBD1. V lost 4 bases, J lost 11 bases, and 8 bases stayed unmatched. The CDR3 is 14 residues long. The germline CDR1 and CDR2 sequences are MGHDK and SYGVNS. In nucleotides, the CDR3 is TGTGCCAGCAGTGCGGGACAGGGGATTGGTAAGCAGTTCTTC. Translating it yields CASSAGQGIGKQFF. Together with reference TRBV25-1 and TRBJ2-1, the CDR3 gives the full variable domain: EADIYQTPRYLVIGTGKKITLECSQTMGHDKMYWYQQDPGMELHLIHYSYGVNSTEKGDLSSESTVSRIRTEHFPLTLESARPSHTSQYLCASSAGQGIGKQFFGPGTRLTVL.

To note about this clonotype: A junction boundary mismatches the germline segment, possibly from a read error. J is TRBJ2-3 and V is TRBV4-3; D gene uncertain. The CDR3 runs 20 residues. Germline V gene sequence: CDR1 LGHNA, CDR2 YSLEER. The CDR3 coding sequence is TGCGCCAGGAGCCAAGGGTTAGGGATTCAGAGAGGTATGGGCACAGATACGCAGTATTTT. This encodes CARSQGLGIQRGMGTDTQYF.

This clonotype has a count of ten or more. This chain joins TRBV6-2 or TRBV6-3 and TRBJ2-7; maybe TRBD2 (6 bases). The CDR3 is 15 amino acids. CDR1 is MNHEY, CDR2 SVGEGT, per germline. The V end was cut by 6 bases, the J end by 2 bases, with 17 bases between. The CDR3 loop reads CASRTTARGTYEQYF. The CDR3 DNA reads as TGTGCCAGCAGGACTACCGCGCGGGGTACCTACGAGCAGTACTTC.

Many counts were recorded for this clonotype. The chain couples TRBV6-1 to TRBJ1-2, with D perhaps matching TRBD1 (5 bases). The V and J ends lost 4 bases and 4 bases respectively, with 10 bases between them. Germline V gene data show CDR1 as MNHNS and CDR2 as SASEGT. This CDR3 comprises 13 residues. The CDR3 loop is CASSVKGFYGYTF. CDR3 in DNA: TGTGCCAGCAGTGTGAAGGGGTTCTATGGCTACACCTTC.

This clonotype was counted at least ten times. The genes are TRBV5-1 and TRBJ1-5, with a weak D call TRBD1 (5 bases). Trimming stripped 4 bases from V and 5 bases from J, with 19 bases between. Germline V lookup: CDR1 SGHRS, CDR2 YFSETQ. The CDR3 spans 16 residues. In DNA, the CDR3 is TGCGCCAGCAGCCCCGGGTCGGGGGGGTCCGATCAGCCCCAGCATTTT. Protein: CASSPGSGGSDQPQHF.

Many counts were recorded for this clonotype. CDR3 coding DNA: TGTGCCAGCACAGAACTGCTGGGCTATGGCTACACCTTC. This gives the protein CASTELLGYGYTF. The chain is built from TRBV16 and TRBJ1-2; D not certain. Germline V gene data show CDR1 as KGHSY and CDR2 as FQNENV. V was cut by 7 bases and J by 4 bases, with 13 bases left in between. CDR3 size: 13 residues.

The table lists this clonotype with many counts. V is TRBV6-2 or TRBV6-3 and J is TRBJ1-1; D may be TRBD1 (6 bases). Germline V gene sequence: CDR1 MNHEY, CDR2 SVGEGT. V was trimmed by 5 bases and J by 7 bases, leaving 17 bases between them. The CDR3 runs to 14 residues. This CDR3 is CASSKSDSYSEAFF. In DNA form, the CDR3 reads TGTGCCAGCAGTAAGTCGGACAGCTATAGTGAAGCTTTCTTT.

There are many counts of this clonotype. The chain has TRBV20-1 and TRBJ2-2; TRBD2 is a possible D gene (5 bases). Germline V CDR1 and CDR2: DFQATT, SNEGSKA (reference sequence). This CDR3 contains 14 residues. In DNA, the CDR3 is TGCAACGCTAGAGCCGCCGGTGCGGGCGGGGAGCTGTTTTTT. This gives the protein CNARAAGAGGELFF.

This clonotype appeared many times. The chain couples TRBV5-8 to TRBJ2-1; 9 bases agree with TRBD2. CDR1 SGHTS and CDR2 YDEGEE come from the germline V gene. The length of the CDR3 is 17 residues. The trim removed 2 bases at V and 0 bases at J, leaving 6 bases unmatched. The DNA for the CDR3 is TGTGCCAGCAGCTTCCCAGCGGGGGGTTTCTCCTACAATGAGCAGTTCTTC. Translation: CASSFPAGGFSYNEQFF.

This clonotype was seen repeatedly, ten times or more. V gene TRBV3-1 combines with J gene TRBJ2-3, with D tentatively TRBD1 (5 bases). CDR3 length: 13 amino acids. Per germline, CDR1 LGHDT and CDR2 YNNKEL (reference sequence). V lost 4 bases, J lost 6 bases, and 11 bases lay in between. The CDR3 region is CASSRLGVDTQYF. The CDR3 nucleotides read TGTGCCAGCAGCCGCTTAGGGGTCGATACGCAGTATTTT.

This clonotype was seen repeatedly, ten times or more. This chain joins TRBV5-1 and TRBJ2-5; no clear D. This CDR3 is 11 amino acids long. V dropped 0 bases and J dropped 5 bases, with 2 bases sitting between them. CDR1 is SGHRS, CDR2 YFSETQ, per germline. In DNA, the CDR3 is TGCGCCAGCAGCTTGGCGGAGACCCAGTACTTC. Encoded protein: CASSLAETQYF. Drawing the rest from reference TRBV5-1 and TRBJ2-5, the complete variable domain is KAGVTQTPRYLIKTRGQQVTLSCSPISGHRSVSWYQQTPGQGLQFLFEYFSETQRNKGNFPGRFSGRQFSNSRSEMNVSTLELGDSALYLCASSLAETQYFGPGTRLLVL.

This clonotype rates as medium-sized. The rearrangement links TRBV11-2 to TRBJ1-5; D is undetermined. The germline gives CDR1 SGHAT, CDR2 FQNNGV. The V end lost 0 bases, the J end lost 4 bases, and 7 bases lay between the germline ends. This CDR3 is built from 14 residues. The CDR3 is CASSLDGGNQPQHF. Here the CDR3 DNA reads TGTGCCAGCAGCTTAGATGGCGGGAATCAGCCCCAGCATTTT. The full variable domain, its missing parts supplied by reference TRBV11-2 and TRBJ1-5, is EAGVAQSPRYKIIEKRQSVAFWCNPISGHATLYWYQQILGQGPKLLIQFQNNGVVDDSQLPKDRFSAERLKGVDSTLKIQPAKLEDSAVYLCASSLDGGNQPQHFGDGTRLSIL.

This clonotype is termed medium-sized (0.01 to 0.1%). The junction differs from germline at one of its ends, possibly a read error. V usage is TRBV12-3 or TRBV12-4 and J usage is TRBJ2-1; the D is unclear. The CDR3 loop spans 11 amino acids. CDR3 protein: CASSFYDEQFF. The CDR3 bases are TGTGCCAGCAGTTTCTACGATGAGCAGTTCTTC.

This clonotype was seen many times. The J gene is TRBJ2-3, the V gene TRBV7-3; D is uncertain. This CDR3 region has 14 residues. V lost 3 bases and J 0 bases, leaving 7 bases between the germline ends. CDR1 SGHTA and CDR2 FQGTGA come from the germline V gene. CDR3 in DNA: TGTGCCAGCAGCTTCGGGCTTAGCACAGATACGCAGTATTTT. This codes for CASSFGLSTDTQYF.

Ten or more counts support this clonotype. The chain couples TRBV5-6 to TRBJ2-6; D call uncertain. The V gene's germline CDR1 is SGHDT and CDR2 YYEEEE. V was cut by 4 bases and J by 4 bases, with 12 bases left in between. The CDR3 runs to 15 residues. The CDR3 reads CASSPDGYGANVLTF. CDR3 coding DNA: TGTGCCAGCAGCCCGGACGGATACGGGGCCAACGTCCTGACTTTC.

In this sample, this clonotype turned up many times. The rearrangement uses TRBV12-3 or TRBV12-4 and TRBJ2-3; TRBD2 matches 11 bases. The CDR3 extends over 18 amino acids. The J segment lost 4 bases and the V segment lost 3 bases, leaving 12 bases of the junction unmatched. The CDR3 reads CASSFGGLAGSLADTQYF. The CDR3 nucleotides are TGTGCCAGCAGTTTTGGTGGACTAGCGGGTTCCCTGGCAGATACGCAGTATTTT.

The table lists this clonotype with many counts. The chain carries TRBV19 and TRBJ1-5, with TRBD1 identical over 7 bases. The CDR3 covers 13 residues. After removal of 5 bases from V and 6 bases from J, the junction contained 4 bases not matched to a gene. Germline assignment: CDR1 LNHDA and CDR2 SQIVND (reference sequence). The CDR3 region is CASSWAGGQPQHF. The CDR3, as DNA: TGTGCCAGTAGTTGGGCAGGGGGTCAGCCCCAGCATTTT.

Worth noting for this clonotype: This may stem from a read error, because a much larger clone lies one nucleotide away. The chain carries TRBV7-2 and TRBJ2-7; 11 bases fit TRBD2. This CDR3 region has 15 residues. Germline V gene sequence: CDR1 SGHTA, CDR2 FQGNSA. This CDR3 reads CASSILAGGTYEQSV. CDR3 DNA sequence: TGTGCCAGCAGTATTCTAGCGGGGGGAACCTACGAGCAGTCCGTC.

This clonotype was observed many times. The rearrangement joins TRBV10-3 to TRBJ1-5; 9 nucleotides align to TRBD1. The germline V gene has CDR1 ENHRY and CDR2 SYGVKD. This CDR3 is built from 15 residues. The V segment lost 0 bases and the J segment 5 bases; nucleotides outside the gene matches: 2. The CDR3 sequence is CAISESTGGYQPQHF. CDR3 DNA: TGTGCCATCAGTGAGTCAACAGGGGGCTATCAGCCCCAGCATTTT.

This clonotype was detected many times. The gene calls are TRBV7-9 and TRBJ1-1; the D is unclear. Germline V CDR1 and CDR2: SEHNR, FQNEAQ (reference sequence). V lost 1 base and J lost 1, with 10 bases in between. The CDR3 covers 15 residues. The CDR3 loop is CASSLEYVQNTEAFF. CDR3 coding DNA: TGTGCCAGCAGCTTAGAGTATGTACAGAACACTGAAGCTTTCTTT.

This clonotype was counted many times. V gene TRBV11-2 combines with J gene TRBJ2-1, with D perhaps being TRBD1 or TRBD2 (6 bases each). Germline values: CDR1 SGHAT, CDR2 FQNNGV. V gave up 5 bases and J gave up 8 bases, with 22 bases separating them. This CDR3 comprises 16 residues. The CDR3 DNA sequence: TGTGCCAGCAGCACTGGGGGGCCTGGGGTTCGCCATGAGCAGTTCTTC. It yields the protein CASSTGGPGVRHEQFF.

The sample holds many counts of this clonotype. The rearrangement joins TRBV7-8 to TRBJ2-5; 11 bases fit TRBD2. The CDR3 sequence is 16 residues long. V trimming: 5 bases; J trimming: 2 bases; junction bases outside the gene matches: 7. In germline, CDR1 is SGHVS, CDR2 FQNEAQ. The CDR3: CASSPTSGGRQETQYF. The DNA for the CDR3 is TGTGCCAGCAGCCCAACTAGCGGGGGAAGGCAAGAGACCCAGTACTTC.

This clonotype was detected many times. CDR3 coding DNA: TGTGCCACCTCGGGGGGAACGCAAAACATTCAGTACTTC. Translation: CATSGGTQNIQYF. The chain combines TRBV7-9 with TRBJ2-4; 7 nucleotides line up with TRBD2. V dropped 10 bases and J dropped 5; count of bases not matched to a gene: 8. The CDR3 totals 13 residues. CDR1 SEHNR and CDR2 FQNEAQ come from the germline V gene (reference sequence).

In regard to this clonotype: Being one base from a much bigger clone, this may be a read error. This rearrangement joins TRBV20-1 to TRBJ1-2, with no clear D. The V end lost 6 bases, the J end lost 4 bases, and 18 bases lay between the germline ends. The CDR3 is 14 amino acids. CDR1 DFQATT and CDR2 SNEGSKA come from the germline V gene (reference sequence). In DNA, the CDR3 is TGCAGTGCCAGACCCCCGGCGAGCGCCTATGGCTACACCTTC. Translation: CSARPPASAYGYTF.